The T cell receptor (beta chain) under discussion was sequenced for a study of Ad26.COV2.S vaccination and SARS-CoV-2 variants. Looking at the study overall: Donor got 5x10^10 or 1x10^11 viral particles of Ad26.COV2.S.

Documented treatment: around 19 received Ad26.COV2.S at low or high dose, single or two shots; 5 received placebo; per-sample allocation not given. Day 63 after the first vaccine or placebo injection was the time point for sampling. A Boston adult aged 18-55 years was the donor. Clones were sequenced by immunoSEQ multiplex PCR, and TCRdb holds only the in-frame ones, with some missing. The data contain some 640,000 clones, around 89% of them singletons. Trimming removed 1 base from V and 0 bases from J, with 13 bases in between. The CDR3 spans 17 residues. Per germline, CDR1 SGHVS and CDR2 FNYEAQ. Findings and caveats of the study: Vaccine recipients surpassed placebo recipients in spike-specific TCR breadth. Marked by substantial breadth, spike-specific CD8+ and CD4+ T cell responses were reportedly seen after vaccination.

About this clone: Its antigen is unknown.

The J gene is TRBJ1-3, the V gene TRBV7-6; D gene unclear. This specimen consisted of peripheral blood, obtained in a trial of Ad26.COV2.S vaccine versus placebo. This receptor was obtained from a person between 18 and 65 years old who received the Ad26.COV2.S COVID-19 vaccine or a placebo. The CDR3 sequence is CASSLGVSLSSGNTIYF. CDR3 in DNA: TGTGCCAGCAGCTTAGGTGTTAGCCTCAGCTCTGGAAACACCATATATTTT.